The 8 T cell receptor beta chains below all came from one sample that was sequenced in a study of cytomegalovirus exposure and HLA in healthy donors. Amplification used 60 Vbeta primers and 13 Jbeta primers. Some clones are missing from TCRdb's copy, which holds only in-frame ones; the method was immunoSEQ multiplex PCR. The data show about 160,000 clones, roughly four fifths seen once. The sample taken for sequencing was PBMCs. The receptors here all came from a man aged 35 to 55 in good health and CMV-seronegative.

J is TRBJ1-5 and V is TRBV11-2, with D unclear. CDR3 size: 14 residues. The germline CDR1 and CDR2 sequences are SGHAT and FQNNGV. V lost 2 bases and J 7 bases, leaving 12 bases between the germline ends. CDR3 nucleotides: TGTGCCAGCAGCTTATACACGGGAAGGCAGCCCCAGCATTTT. Amino acids: CASSLYTGRQPQHF.

The V call is TRBV15, the J call TRBJ2-5; TRBD2 matches 11 bases. The DNA end is more similar to TRBJ2-7, so the J call may be wrong. The CDR3 loop spans 14 amino acids. Germline V gene sequence: CDR1 LNHNV, CDR2 YYDKDF (reference sequence). The CDR3 is CATSRGTSGYEQYF. Here the CDR3 DNA reads TGTGCCACCAGCAGGGGGACTAGCGGCTACGAGCAGTACTTC.

The rearrangement uses TRBV6-4 and TRBJ2-1; TRBD2 aligns across 12 bases. The CDR3 sequence is 16 residues long. The germline V gene has CDR1 MRHNA and CDR2 SNTAGT. The V gene end was trimmed by 4 bases and the J gene end by 6 bases; junction bases not matched to a gene: 7. The CDR3 loop is CASSADSSGRVNEQFF. The CDR3 DNA is TGTGCCAGCAGTGCCGATTCTAGCGGGAGGGTCAATGAGCAGTTCTTC.

This clone turned up a few times. The V and J genes are TRBV6-4 and TRBJ2-3; tentatively, D is TRBD2 (5 bases). Germline values: CDR1 MRHNA, CDR2 SNTAGT. Trimming stripped 6 bases from V and 3 bases from J, with 10 bases between. This CDR3 is 13 amino acids long. The CDR3 sequence: CASSGERTDTQYF. CDR3 bases: TGTGCCAGCAGCGGGGAGAGGACAGATACGCAGTATTTT.

V gene TRBV5-1 combines with J gene TRBJ2-1, with 14 bases identical to TRBD2. Losses at the gene ends were 4 bases for V and 6 bases for J; bases not matched to a gene: 6. The CDR3 runs 16 residues. CDR1 SGHRS and CDR2 YFSETQ come from the germline V gene. CDR3: CASSAGLAGVSNEQFF. CDR3 DNA: TGCGCCAGCAGCGCGGGACTAGCGGGAGTTTCCAATGAGCAGTTCTTC. The whole variable domain, filled in from reference TRBV5-1 and TRBJ2-1, reads KAGVTQTPRYLIKTRGQQVTLSCSPISGHRSVSWYQQTPGQGLQFLFEYFSETQRNKGNFPGRFSGRQFSNSRSEMNVSTLELGDSALYLCASSAGLAGVSNEQFFGPGTRLTVL.

The rearrangement uses TRBV2 and TRBJ2-2, with D possibly TRBD1 on 5 matching bases. CDR1 and CDR2 (germline): SNHLY, FYNNEI. V lost 5 bases, J lost 3 bases, and 10 bases lay in between. CDR3 length: 14 amino acids. The CDR3 is CASSLVRDTGELFF. The CDR3, as DNA: TGTGCCAGCAGTCTAGTCAGGGACACCGGGGAGCTGTTTTTT.

This rearrangement joins TRBV5-4 to TRBJ1-5; D may be TRBD1 (5 bases). The CDR3 length is 14 residues. Trimming took 4 bases from V and 3 from J, leaving 11 bases between them. Looked up from germline, CDR1 is SGHNT and CDR2 is YYREEE (reference sequence). The CDR3 reads CASSLGGVNQPQHF. The CDR3 DNA reads as TGTGCCAGCAGCCTGGGGGGGGTCAATCAGCCCCAGCATTTT.

V and J are TRBV7-9 and TRBJ1-4, with a possible D match to TRBD1 (6 bases). Germline CDR1 and CDR2: SEHNR and FQNEAQ (reference sequence). This CDR3 is 16 amino acids long. The V end was cut by 5 bases, the J end by 1 base, with 14 bases between. DNA of the CDR3: TGTGCCAGCAGCCCTGGGAGGGGGGGAACTAATGAAAAACTGTTTTTT. Protein: CASSPGRGGTNEKLFF.